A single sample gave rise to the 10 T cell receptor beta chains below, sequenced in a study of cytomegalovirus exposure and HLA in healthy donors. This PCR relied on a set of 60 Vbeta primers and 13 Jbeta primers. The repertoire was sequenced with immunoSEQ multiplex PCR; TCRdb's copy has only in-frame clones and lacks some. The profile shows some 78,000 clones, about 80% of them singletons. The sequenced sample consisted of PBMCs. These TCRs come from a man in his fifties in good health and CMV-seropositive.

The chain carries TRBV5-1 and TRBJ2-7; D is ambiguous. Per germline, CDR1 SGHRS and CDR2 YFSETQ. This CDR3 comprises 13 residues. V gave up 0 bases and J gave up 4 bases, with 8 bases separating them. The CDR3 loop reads CASSLEIEYEQYF. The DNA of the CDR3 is TGCGCCAGCAGCTTGGAAATCGAGTACGAGCAGTACTTC.

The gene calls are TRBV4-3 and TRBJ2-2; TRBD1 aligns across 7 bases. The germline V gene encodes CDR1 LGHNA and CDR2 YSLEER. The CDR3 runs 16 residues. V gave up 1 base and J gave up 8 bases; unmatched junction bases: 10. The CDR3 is CASSQAWTGPAGELFF. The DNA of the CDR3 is TGCGCCAGCAGCCAAGCCTGGACAGGCCCTGCGGGGGAGCTGTTTTTT.

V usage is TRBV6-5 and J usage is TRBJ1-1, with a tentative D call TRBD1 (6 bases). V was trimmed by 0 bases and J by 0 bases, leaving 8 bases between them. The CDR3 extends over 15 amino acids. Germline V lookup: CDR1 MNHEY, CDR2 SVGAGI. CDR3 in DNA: TGTGCCAGCAGTTACTCTTCAGGGGTGAACACTGAAGCTTTCTTT. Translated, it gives CASSYSSGVNTEAFF.

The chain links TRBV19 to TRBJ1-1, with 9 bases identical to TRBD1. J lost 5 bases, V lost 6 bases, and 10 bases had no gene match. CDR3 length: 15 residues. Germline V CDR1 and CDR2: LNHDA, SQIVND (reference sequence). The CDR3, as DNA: TGTGCCAGTAGGAACTTCACAGGGGGCAGGACTGAAGCTTTCTTT. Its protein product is CASRNFTGGRTEAFF.

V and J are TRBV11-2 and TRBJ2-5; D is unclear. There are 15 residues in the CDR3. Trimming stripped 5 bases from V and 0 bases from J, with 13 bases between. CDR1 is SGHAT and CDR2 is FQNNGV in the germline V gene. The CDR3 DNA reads TGTGCCAGCAGCATCCCCGGTTGGTACCAAGAGACCCAGTACTTC. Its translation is CASSIPGWYQETQYF.

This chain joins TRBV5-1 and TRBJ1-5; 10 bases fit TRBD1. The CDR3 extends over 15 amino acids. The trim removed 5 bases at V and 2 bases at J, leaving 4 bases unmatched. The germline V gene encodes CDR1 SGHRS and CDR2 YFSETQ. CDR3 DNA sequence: TGCGCCAGCAGAATGGGGACAGGGGGCAATCAGCCCCAGCATTTT. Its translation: CASRMGTGGNQPQHF.

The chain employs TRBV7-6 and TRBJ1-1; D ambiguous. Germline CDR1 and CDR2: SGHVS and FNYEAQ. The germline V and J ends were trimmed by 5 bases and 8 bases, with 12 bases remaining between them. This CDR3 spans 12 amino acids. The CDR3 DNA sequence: TGTGCCAGCAGCCCTACTTATTCCGAAGCTTTCTTT. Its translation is CASSPTYSEAFF.

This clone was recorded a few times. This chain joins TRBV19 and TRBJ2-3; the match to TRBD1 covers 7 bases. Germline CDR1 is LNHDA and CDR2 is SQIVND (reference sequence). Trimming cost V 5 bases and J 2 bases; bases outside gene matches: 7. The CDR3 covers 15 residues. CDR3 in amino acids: CASSLRQGITDTQYF. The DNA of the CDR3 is TGTGCCAGTAGTCTCCGACAGGGTATCACAGATACGCAGTATTTT.

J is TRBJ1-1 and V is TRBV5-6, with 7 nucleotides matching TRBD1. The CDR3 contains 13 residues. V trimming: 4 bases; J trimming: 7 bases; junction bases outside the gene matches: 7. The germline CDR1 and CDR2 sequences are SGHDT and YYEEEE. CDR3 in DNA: TGTGCCAGCAGCAGGGGACAGTTCTTTGAAGCTTTCTTT. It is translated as CASSRGQFFEAFF.

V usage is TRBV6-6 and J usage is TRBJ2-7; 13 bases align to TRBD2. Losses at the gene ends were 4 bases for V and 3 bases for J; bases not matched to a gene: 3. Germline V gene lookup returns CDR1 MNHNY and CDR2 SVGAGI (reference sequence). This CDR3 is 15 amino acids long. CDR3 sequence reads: CASSLTSGRVYEQYF. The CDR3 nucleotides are TGTGCCAGCAGTTTAACTAGCGGGAGGGTCTACGAGCAGTACTTC.